This paragraph reports one T cell receptor (beta chain). The antigen is not known. This sample was included in a study of cytomegalovirus exposure and HLA in healthy donors. Study results and caveats: A few CMV-associated chains were confirmed in vitro to be specific for CMV antigens. A later analysis showed HLA-associated TCR beta chains outstripping equally common others in clonal expansion. Data from an earlier analysis indicated that most TCR beta V segments were productive either about 90% or about 30% of the time.

With V trimmed by 8 bases and J by 8 bases, 13 bases remained unmatched. This CDR3 region has 14 residues. Germline assignment: CDR1 LNHDA and CDR2 SQIVND (reference sequence). Primers included in the PCR were 60 Vbeta and 13 Jbeta primers. Produced via immunoSEQ multiplex PCR; TCRdb's table is partial and in-frame only. The sample records about 100,000 clones, 75% being singletons. Specimen: PBMCs. This chain uses TRBV19 with TRBJ1-2; TRBD1 aligns across 8 bases. The TCR originated in a man in his fifties in good health and CMV-seronegative. The CDR3, as DNA: TGTGCCAGTCTCCGGACAGGGCCGGGAACAGGCTACACCTTC. This translates into CASLRTGPGTGYTF.